This T cell receptor beta chain was obtained from a study of T cell responses to AZD1222 COVID-19 vaccine. V lost 0 bases and J 2 bases, leaving 14 bases between the germline ends. Germline assignment: CDR1 SGHRS and CDR2 YFSETQ. CDR3 length: 16 amino acids. Whole-study findings and limits: Spike was spanned by vaccine-associated CD4 TCRs, with dominance at 160-218 and 743-854. Donors were largely white British and mainly female; clonal diversity was possibly underestimated. Only six or seven AZD1222 recipients tested seropositive at baseline.

The assay was immunoSEQ multiplex PCR, and TCRdb's table has in-frame clones only and misses some. Of under 140,000 clones detected, approximately 90% appear once; the ten largest clones hold about 15%. A word on this clone: Its antigen is unidentified.

The source material was peripheral blood, sampled 28 days after the second AZD1222 dose. This chain connects TRBV5-1 to TRBJ2-5; the D gene is possibly TRBD2 (6 bases). The source is an adult who received the AZD1222 COVID-19 vaccine. This CDR3 reads CASSLAPLAEQETQYF. The CDR3 DNA reads as TGCGCCAGCAGCTTGGCGCCTTTAGCGGAACAAGAGACCCAGTACTTC.